This T cell receptor beta chain was identified in a study of molecular identifiers for immune sequencing clone quantification. Study-wide results and caveats: Spiked-in Jurkat TCR RNA corresponding to one cell was reported as detectable against roughly 1 million naive cells.

Germline V CDR1 and CDR2: GTSNPN, SVGIG (reference sequence). The length of the CDR3 is 15 residues. Trimming left V 2 bases short and J 0 bases short, with 11 bases between. Source material for naive CD8 libraries was roughly 19,000 to 1,000,000 sorted cells, with 10%, 30% or 50% RNA. Naive CD8 T cells were picked out by sorting for CD8+CD4-CCR7+CD45RA+. Methods described previously were used for bulk TCR libraries, and listed TCR primers were applied. MiXCR, applied by TCRdb to the PCR reads, yields one record per CDR3 protein. The table records 300,000 to 350,000 distinct CDR3 sequences, about 21% of them present only once. Regarding this clonotype: The antigen remains unidentified. Because it lacks the conserved phenylalanine or tryptophan at the end, this CDR3 is likely a read error.

Sequenced sample: naive CD8+ T cells from blood, with Jurkat cell RNA spiked in. Subset: FACS-sorted CD8+CD4-CCR7+CD45RA+ naive T cells. The TCR sequence derives from a human donor in good health. Some libraries in this study had Jurkat cell RNA spiked in. The chain employs TRBV30 and TRBJ2-1; the D gene is possibly TRBD2 (5 bases). CDR3: CAWSFGMSSYNEQFL. For the CDR3, the DNA is TGTGCCTGGAGTTTCGGGATGAGCTCCTACAATGAGCAGTTCCTC.